This T cell receptor beta chain appears in the sequencing data of a study of blood T cells in healthy people across ages. General observations from the study: It was not possible, with unsorted PBMCs, to conclusively compare naive and antigen-experienced cells.

Trimming cost V 0 bases and J 5 bases, with 17 bases left between them. Germline CDR1 and CDR2: DFQATT and SNEGSKA (reference sequence). This CDR3 spans 15 amino acids. Note on this clonotype: Its antigen is undetermined.

For the second PCR, which ran for about 6 to 12 cycles, a sample-barcoded 5' primer and a J-beta primer mix were used. Researchers report that a template-switch adaptor with 12 random nucleotides tagged each cDNA molecule. Sequencing yielded, for each sample, at least 2.5 million paired-end reads carrying CDR3. TCRdb reprocessed the 5' RACE reads via MiXCR and lists one record per CDR3 protein. The table includes over a million distinct CDR3 sequences, 55% to 75% detected once. This receptor was taken from a man in his late teens or twenties in good health. The sequencing input was blood. This chain uses TRBV20-1 with TRBJ2-7, with D possibly TRBD1 on 5 matching bases. The CDR3, as DNA: TGCAGTGCTAGAGATCGCCGGTGGGGCATCCACGAGCAGTACTTC. Its translation is CSARDRRWGIHEQYF.